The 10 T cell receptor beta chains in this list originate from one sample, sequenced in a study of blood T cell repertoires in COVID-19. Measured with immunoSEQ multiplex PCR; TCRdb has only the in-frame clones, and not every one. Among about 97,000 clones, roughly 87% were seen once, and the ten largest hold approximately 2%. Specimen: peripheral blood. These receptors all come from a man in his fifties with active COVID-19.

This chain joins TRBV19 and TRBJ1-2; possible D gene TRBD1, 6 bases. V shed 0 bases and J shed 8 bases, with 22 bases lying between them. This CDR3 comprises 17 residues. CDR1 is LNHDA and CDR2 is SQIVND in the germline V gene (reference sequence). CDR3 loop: CASSIDSLSTVTGGYTF. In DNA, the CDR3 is TGTGCCAGTAGTATAGACAGTTTATCGACAGTGACAGGCGGCTACACCTTC.

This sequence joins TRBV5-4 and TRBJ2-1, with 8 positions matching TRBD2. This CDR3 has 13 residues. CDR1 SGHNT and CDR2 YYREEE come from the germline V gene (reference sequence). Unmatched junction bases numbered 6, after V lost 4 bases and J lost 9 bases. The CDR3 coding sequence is TGTGCCAGCAGCGGATCGGGGGGGTTTGAGCAGTTCTTC. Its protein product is CASSGSGGFEQFF.

CDR3 in amino acids: CASAASGGVRDTQYF. CDR3 DNA: TGTGCCAGCGCCGCTAGCGGGGGGGTTAGAGATACGCAGTATTTT. This chain connects TRBV6-5 to TRBJ2-3; TRBD2 matches 12 bases. V trimming: 8 bases; J trimming: 5 bases; junction bases outside the gene matches: 8. The CDR3 totals 15 residues. Germline assignment: CDR1 MNHEY and CDR2 SVGAGI.

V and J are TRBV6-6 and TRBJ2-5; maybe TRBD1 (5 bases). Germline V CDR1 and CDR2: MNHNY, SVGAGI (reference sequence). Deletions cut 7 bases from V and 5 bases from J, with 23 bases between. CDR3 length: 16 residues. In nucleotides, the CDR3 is TGTGCCAGCACCTCCCAAGGGGCTAGGGGTCATGAGACCCAGTACTTC. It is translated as CASTSQGARGHETQYF.

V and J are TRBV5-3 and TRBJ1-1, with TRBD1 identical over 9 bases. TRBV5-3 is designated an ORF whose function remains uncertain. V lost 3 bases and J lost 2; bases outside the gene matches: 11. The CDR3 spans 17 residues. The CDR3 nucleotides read TGTGCCAGAAGCTGGAGGGACAGGGAAAAGGAAAACACTGAAGCTTTCTTT. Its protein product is CARSWRDREKENTEAFF.

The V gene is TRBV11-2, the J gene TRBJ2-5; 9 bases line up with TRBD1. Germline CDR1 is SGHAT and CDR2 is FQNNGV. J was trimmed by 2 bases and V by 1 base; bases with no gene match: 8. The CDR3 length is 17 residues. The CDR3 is CASSLGDRVMGQETQYF. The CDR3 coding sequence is TGTGCCAGCAGCTTAGGGGACAGGGTGATGGGGCAAGAGACCCAGTACTTC.

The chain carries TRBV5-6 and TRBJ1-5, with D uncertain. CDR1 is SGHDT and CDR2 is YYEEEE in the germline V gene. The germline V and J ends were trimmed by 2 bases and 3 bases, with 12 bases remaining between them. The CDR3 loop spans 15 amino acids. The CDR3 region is CASSFGGLDNQPQHF. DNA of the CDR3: TGTGCCAGCAGCTTTGGAGGATTGGACAATCAGCCCCAGCATTTT.

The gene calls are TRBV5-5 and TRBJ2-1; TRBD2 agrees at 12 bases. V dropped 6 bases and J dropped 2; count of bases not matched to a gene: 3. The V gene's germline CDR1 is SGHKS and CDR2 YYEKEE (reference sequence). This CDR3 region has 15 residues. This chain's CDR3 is CASIPSGGAYNEQFF. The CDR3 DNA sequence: TGTGCCAGCATCCCTAGCGGGGGGGCCTACAATGAGCAGTTCTTC.

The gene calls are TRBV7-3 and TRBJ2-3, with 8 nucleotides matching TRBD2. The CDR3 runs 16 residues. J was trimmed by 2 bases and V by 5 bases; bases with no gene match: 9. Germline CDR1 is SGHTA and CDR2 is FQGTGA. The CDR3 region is CASSVNPGGPTDTQYF. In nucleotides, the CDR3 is TGTGCCAGCAGCGTTAACCCGGGGGGGCCCACAGATACGCAGTATTTT. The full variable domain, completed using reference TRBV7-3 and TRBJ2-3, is GAGVSQTPSNKVTEKGKYVELRCDPISGHTALYWYRQSLGQGPEFLIYFQGTGAADDSGLPNDRFFAVRPEGSVSTLKIQRTERGDSAVYLCASSVNPGGPTDTQYFGPGTRLTVL.

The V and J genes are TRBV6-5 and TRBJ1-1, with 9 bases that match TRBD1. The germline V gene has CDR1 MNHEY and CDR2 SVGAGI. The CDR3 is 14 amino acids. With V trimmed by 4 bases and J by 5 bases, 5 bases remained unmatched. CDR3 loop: CASSWNRGRTEAFF. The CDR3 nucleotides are TGTGCCAGCAGTTGGAACAGGGGGCGGACTGAAGCTTTCTTT.